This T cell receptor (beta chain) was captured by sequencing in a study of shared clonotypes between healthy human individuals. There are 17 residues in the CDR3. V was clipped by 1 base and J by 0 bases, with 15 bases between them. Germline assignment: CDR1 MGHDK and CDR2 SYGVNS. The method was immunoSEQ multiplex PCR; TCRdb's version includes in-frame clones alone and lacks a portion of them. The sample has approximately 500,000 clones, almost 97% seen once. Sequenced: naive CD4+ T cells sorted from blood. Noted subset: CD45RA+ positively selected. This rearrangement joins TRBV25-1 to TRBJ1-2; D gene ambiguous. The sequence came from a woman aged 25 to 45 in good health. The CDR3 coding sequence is TGTGCCAGCAGTGAATTCGATCTGGGGATCACTAACTATGGCTACACCTTC. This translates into CASSEFDLGITNYGYTF.